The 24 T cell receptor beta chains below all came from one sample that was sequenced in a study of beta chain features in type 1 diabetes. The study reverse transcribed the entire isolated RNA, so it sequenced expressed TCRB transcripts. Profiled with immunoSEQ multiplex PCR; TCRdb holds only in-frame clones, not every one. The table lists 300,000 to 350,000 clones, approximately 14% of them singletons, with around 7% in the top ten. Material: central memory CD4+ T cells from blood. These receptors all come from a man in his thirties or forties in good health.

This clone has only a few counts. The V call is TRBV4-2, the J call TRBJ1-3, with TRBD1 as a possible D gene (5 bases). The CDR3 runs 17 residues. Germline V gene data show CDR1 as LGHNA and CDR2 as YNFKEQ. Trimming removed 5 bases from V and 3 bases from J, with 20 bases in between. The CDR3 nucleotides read TGTGCCAGCAGCTCCGGTCAAGGGGACTATAGTGGAAACACCATATATTTT. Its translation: CASSSGQGDYSGNTIYF.

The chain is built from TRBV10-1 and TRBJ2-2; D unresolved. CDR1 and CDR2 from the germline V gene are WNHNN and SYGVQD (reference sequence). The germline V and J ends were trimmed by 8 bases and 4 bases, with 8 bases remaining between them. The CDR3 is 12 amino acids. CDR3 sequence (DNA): TGCGCCAGCCAAGCTTCCACCGGGGAGCTGTTTTTT. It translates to CASQASTGELFF.

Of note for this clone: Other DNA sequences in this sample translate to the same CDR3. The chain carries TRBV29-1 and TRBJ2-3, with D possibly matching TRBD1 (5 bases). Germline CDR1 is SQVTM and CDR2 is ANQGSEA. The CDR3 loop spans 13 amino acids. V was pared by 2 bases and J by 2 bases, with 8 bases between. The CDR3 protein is CSVESGITDTQYF. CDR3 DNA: TGCAGCGTTGAATCAGGGATCACAGATACGCAGTATTTT.

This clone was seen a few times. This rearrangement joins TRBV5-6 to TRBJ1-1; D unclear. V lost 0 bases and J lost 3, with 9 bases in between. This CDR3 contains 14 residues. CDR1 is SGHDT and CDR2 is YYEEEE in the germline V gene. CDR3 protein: CASSLGPVDTEAFF. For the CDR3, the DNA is TGTGCCAGCAGCTTGGGGCCGGTCGACACTGAAGCTTTCTTT. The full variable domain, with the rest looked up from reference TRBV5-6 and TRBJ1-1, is DAGVTQSPTHLIKTRGQQVTLRCSPKSGHDTVSWYQQALGQGPQFIFQYYEEEERQRGNFPDRFSGHQFPNYSSELNVNALLLGDSALYLCASSLGPVDTEAFFGQGTRLTVV.

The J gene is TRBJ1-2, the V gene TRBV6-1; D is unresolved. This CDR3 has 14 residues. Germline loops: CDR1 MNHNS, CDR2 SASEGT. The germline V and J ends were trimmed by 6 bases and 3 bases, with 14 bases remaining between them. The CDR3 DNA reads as TGTGCCAGCAGCCCCGAGGTAGCTTACTATGGCTACACCTTC. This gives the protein CASSPEVAYYGYTF.

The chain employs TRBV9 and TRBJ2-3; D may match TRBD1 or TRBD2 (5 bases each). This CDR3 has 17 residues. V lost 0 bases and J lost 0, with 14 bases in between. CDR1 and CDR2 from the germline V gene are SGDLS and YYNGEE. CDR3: CASSVEAGTISTDTQYF. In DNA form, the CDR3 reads TGTGCCAGCAGCGTAGAGGCAGGGACCATTAGCACAGATACGCAGTATTTT.

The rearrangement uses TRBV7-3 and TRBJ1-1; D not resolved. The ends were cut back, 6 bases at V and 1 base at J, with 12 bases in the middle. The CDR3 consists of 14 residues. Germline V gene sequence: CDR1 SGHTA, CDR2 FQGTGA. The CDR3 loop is CASRFGVPNTEAFF. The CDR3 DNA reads TGTGCCAGCAGATTCGGGGTGCCGAACACTGAAGCTTTCTTT.

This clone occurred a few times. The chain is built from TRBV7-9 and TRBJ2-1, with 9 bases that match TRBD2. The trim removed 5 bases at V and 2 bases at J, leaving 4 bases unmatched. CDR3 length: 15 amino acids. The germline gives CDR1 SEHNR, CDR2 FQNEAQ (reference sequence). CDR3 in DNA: TGTGCCAGCAGCCCGACTAGCGGTACCTACAATGAGCAGTTCTTC. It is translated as CASSPTSGTYNEQFF.

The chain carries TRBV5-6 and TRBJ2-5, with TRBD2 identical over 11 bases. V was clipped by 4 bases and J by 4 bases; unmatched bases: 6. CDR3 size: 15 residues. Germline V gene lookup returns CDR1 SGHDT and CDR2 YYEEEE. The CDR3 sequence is CASSLRLAGSETQYF. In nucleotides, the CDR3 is TGTGCCAGCAGCCTAAGACTAGCGGGGTCAGAGACCCAGTACTTC. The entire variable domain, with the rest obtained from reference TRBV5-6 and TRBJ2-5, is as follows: DAGVTQSPTHLIKTRGQQVTLRCSPKSGHDTVSWYQQALGQGPQFIFQYYEEEERQRGNFPDRFSGHQFPNYSSELNVNALLLGDSALYLCASSLRLAGSETQYFGPGTRLLVL.

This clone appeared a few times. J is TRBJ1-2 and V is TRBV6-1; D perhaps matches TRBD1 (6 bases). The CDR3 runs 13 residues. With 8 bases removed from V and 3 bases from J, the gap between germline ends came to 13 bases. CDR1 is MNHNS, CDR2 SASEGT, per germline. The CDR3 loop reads CASSHRVDYGYTF. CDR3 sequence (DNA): TGTGCCAGCTCCCACAGGGTTGACTATGGCTACACCTTC.

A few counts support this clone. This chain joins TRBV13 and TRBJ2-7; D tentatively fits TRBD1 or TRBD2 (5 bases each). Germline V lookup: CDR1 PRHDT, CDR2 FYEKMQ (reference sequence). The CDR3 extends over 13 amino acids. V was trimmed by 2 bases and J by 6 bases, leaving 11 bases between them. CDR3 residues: CASSLRGGGEQYF. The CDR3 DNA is TGTGCCAGCAGCTTAAGGGGTGGAGGCGAGCAGTACTTC.

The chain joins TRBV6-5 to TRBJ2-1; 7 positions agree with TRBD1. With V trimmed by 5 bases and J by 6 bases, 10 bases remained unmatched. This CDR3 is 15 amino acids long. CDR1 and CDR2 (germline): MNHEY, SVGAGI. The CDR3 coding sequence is TGTGCCAGCAGTAAAATTGGGACAGCAGGCAATGAGCAGTTCTTC. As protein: CASSKIGTAGNEQFF.

CDR3 nucleotides: TGTGCCAGCAGTGCGAGGGTGGGAGAGACCCAGTACTTC. Its protein product is CASSARVGETQYF. The chain combines TRBV6-4 with TRBJ2-5, with a weak D call TRBD2 (5 bases). The germline CDR1 and CDR2 sequences are MRHNA and SNTAGT. The V end lost 4 bases, the J end lost 4 bases, and 10 bases lay between the germline ends. CDR3 length: 13 residues.

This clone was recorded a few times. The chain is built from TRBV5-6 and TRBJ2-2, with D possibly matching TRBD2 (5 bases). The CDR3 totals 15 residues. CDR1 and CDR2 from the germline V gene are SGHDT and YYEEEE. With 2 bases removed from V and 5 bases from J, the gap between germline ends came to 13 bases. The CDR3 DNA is TGTGCCAGCAGCTTCCAATTACTAGGGACCGGGGAGCTGTTTTTT. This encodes CASSFQLLGTGELFF.

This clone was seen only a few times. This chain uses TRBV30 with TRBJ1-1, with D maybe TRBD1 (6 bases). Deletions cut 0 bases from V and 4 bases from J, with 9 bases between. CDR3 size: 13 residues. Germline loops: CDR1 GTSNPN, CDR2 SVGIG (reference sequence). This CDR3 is CAWSVKGGTEAFF. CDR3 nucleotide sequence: TGTGCCTGGAGTGTCAAGGGGGGCACTGAAGCTTTCTTT.

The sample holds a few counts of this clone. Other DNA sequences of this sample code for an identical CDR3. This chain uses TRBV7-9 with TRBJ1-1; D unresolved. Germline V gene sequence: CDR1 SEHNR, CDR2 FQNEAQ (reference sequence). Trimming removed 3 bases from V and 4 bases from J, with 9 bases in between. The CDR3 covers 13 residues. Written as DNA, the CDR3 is TGTGCCAGCAGCTTGTCACGGGGCACTGAAGCTTTCTTT. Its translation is CASSLSRGTEAFF.

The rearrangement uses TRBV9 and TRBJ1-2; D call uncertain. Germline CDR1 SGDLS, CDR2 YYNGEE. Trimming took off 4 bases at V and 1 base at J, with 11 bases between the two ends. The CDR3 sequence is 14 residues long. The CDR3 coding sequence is TGTGCCAGCAGCCACCGTACACTTAACTATGGCTACACCTTC. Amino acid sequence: CASSHRTLNYGYTF. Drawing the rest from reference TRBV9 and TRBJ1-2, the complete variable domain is DSGVTQTPKHLITATGQRVTLRCSPRSGDLSVYWYQQSLDQGLQFLIQYYNGEERAKGNILERFSAQQFPDLHSELNLSSLELGDSALYFCASSHRTLNYGYTFGSGTRLTVV.

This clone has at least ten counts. The CDR3 DNA is TGTGCCAGCAGCGCCTACTTGGGGCGCACCGGGGAGCTGTTTTTT. As protein: CASSAYLGRTGELFF. The chain links TRBV7-2 to TRBJ2-2, with D tentatively TRBD1 (5 bases). Looked up from germline, CDR1 is SGHTA and CDR2 is FQGNSA. The CDR3 is 15 residues long. The V end was cut by 5 bases, the J end by 4 bases, with 14 bases between.

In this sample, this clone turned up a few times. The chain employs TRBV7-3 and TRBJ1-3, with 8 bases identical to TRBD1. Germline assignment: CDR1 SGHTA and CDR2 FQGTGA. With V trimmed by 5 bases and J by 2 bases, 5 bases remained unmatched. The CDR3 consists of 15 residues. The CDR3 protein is CASSLDRAAGNTIYF. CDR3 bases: TGTGCCAGCAGCCTGGACAGGGCGGCTGGAAACACCATATATTTT.

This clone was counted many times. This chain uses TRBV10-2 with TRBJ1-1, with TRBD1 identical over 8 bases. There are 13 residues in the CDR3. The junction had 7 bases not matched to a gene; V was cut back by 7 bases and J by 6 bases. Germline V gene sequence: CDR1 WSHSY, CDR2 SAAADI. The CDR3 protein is CASNAKQGAEAFF. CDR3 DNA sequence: TGCGCCAGCAACGCAAAACAGGGGGCTGAAGCTTTCTTT.

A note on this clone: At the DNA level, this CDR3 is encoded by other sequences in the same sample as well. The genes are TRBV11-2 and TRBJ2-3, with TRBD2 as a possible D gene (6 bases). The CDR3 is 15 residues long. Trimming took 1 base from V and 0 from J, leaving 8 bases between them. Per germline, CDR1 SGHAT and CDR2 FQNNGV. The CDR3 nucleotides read TGTGCCAGCAGCTTAGCGGGGGATAGCACAGATACGCAGTATTTT. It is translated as CASSLAGDSTDTQYF.

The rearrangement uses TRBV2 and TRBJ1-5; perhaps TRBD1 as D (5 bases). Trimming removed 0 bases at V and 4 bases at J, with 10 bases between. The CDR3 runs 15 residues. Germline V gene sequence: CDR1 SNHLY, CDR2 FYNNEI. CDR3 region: CASSEAPRVNQPQHF. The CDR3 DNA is TGTGCCAGCAGTGAAGCTCCCAGGGTAAATCAGCCCCAGCATTTT.

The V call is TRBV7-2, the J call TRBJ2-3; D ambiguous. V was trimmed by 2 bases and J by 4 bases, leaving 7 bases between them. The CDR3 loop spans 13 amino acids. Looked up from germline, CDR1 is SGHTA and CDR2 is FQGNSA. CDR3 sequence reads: CASSLRAADTQYF. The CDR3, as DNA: TGTGCCAGCAGCTTAAGAGCAGCAGATACGCAGTATTTT.

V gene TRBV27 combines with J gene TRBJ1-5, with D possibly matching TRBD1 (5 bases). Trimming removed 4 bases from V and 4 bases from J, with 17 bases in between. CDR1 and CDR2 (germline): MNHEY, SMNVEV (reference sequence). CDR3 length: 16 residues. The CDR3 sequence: CASSSLRGAENQPQHF. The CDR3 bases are TGTGCCAGCAGTTCGCTAAGGGGTGCAGAGAATCAGCCCCAGCATTTT.